The T cell receptor (beta chain) under discussion was sequenced for a study of T cell responses to AZD1222 COVID-19 vaccine. On the study more broadly: Second doses that came at about 4 or about 12 weeks were put together. Points from the study as a whole: Clonal diversity was possibly underestimated, and white British individuals and females predominated among donors.

This CDR3 has 17 amino acids. V was cut by 7 bases and J by 3 bases, with 21 bases left in between. Germline CDR1 PRHDT, CDR2 FYEKMQ (reference sequence). Measured with immunoSEQ multiplex PCR; TCRdb has only the in-frame clones, and not every one. The sample holds approximately 76,000 clones, 82% seen once. A word on this clone: Its antigen is unknown.

The chain employs TRBV13 and TRBJ2-2; D not certain. This receptor was identified in an adult in good health. The sample in question was peripheral blood, obtained on day 0 of AZD1222 vaccination. The CDR3: CASTLLGDPSYTGELFF. CDR3 nucleotide sequence: TGTGCCAGCACCCTCCTCGGCGACCCATCGTACACCGGGGAGCTGTTTTTT.